This T cell receptor (beta chain) was sequenced in a study of blood T cell repertoires in COVID-19. About the study: The origin of the acute and convalescent COVID-19 samples was the United States, Italy and Spain. T cells, B-cell-depleted T cells, or PBMCs provided the cDNA or gDNA that served as material.

In the authors' workflow: Amplification with reference gene primers provided the estimates of nucleated cell counts. Method: immunoSEQ multiplex PCR; TCRdb's copy keeps in-frame clones and lacks some. V, J and clone size are taken as reported in that table, and D and trimming were inferred from the DNA itself. The sample consists of 250,000 or so clones, about 80% of them appearing once. Trimming removed 0 bases from V and 9 bases from J, with 15 bases in between. In germline, CDR1 is KGHSH, CDR2 LQKENI. The CDR3 has 16 residues. This chain joins TRBV18 and TRBJ1-6; D is unresolved. The source of this sequence is an elderly woman with acute or convalescent COVID-19. Sequencing was performed on peripheral blood. This CDR3 reads CASSPPASGSSSPLHF. The CDR3 nucleotides are TGTGCCAGCTCACCACCGGCATCGGGGAGCAGTTCACCCCTCCACTTT.